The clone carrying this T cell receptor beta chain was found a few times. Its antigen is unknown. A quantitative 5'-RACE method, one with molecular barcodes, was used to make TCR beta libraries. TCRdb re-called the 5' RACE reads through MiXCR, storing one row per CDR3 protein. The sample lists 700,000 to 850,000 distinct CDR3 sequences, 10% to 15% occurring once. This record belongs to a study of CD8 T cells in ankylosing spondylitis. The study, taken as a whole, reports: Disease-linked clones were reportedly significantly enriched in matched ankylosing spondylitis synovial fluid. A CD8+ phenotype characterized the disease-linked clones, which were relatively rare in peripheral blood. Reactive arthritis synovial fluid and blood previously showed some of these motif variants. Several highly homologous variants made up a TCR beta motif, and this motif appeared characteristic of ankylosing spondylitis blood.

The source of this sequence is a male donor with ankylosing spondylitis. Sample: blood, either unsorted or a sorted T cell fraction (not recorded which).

The CDR3 sequence: CSARWTAYNEQFF. CDR3 coding DNA: TGCAGTGCTAGATGGACAGCCTACAATGAGCAGTTCTTC. The chain uses TRBV20-1 and TRBJ2-1; D possibly corresponds to TRBD1 (6 bases). CDR1 and CDR2 (germline): DFQATT, SNEGSKA (reference sequence). V gave up 2 bases and J gave up 2 bases, with 7 bases separating them. The CDR3 has 13 amino acids.